This entry concerns a single T cell receptor beta chain. V lost 1 base, J lost 2 bases, and 14 bases lay in between. This CDR3 comprises 16 residues. The germline V gene encodes CDR1 SGHTA and CDR2 FQGNSA. This sample is part of a study of blood T cell repertoires in COVID-19. Authors' analysis steps: The assay estimated nucleated cells by amplifying reference gene primers. Data came from immunoSEQ multiplex PCR; TCRdb stores just in-frame clones and leaves some out. The V and J calls and clone size are taken from that table; D and trimming were inferred from the DNA. Here the sample spans 40,000 or so clones, about 88% being singletons.

V and J are TRBV7-2 and TRBJ2-5; possibly TRBD2 for D (6 bases). This clonotype was sampled from a woman in her 70s in a cohort sampled during active COVID-19. The sequencing input was peripheral blood. CDR3: CASSLGPPSEQETQYF. In DNA form, the CDR3 reads TGTGCCAGCAGCTTAGGACCCCCTAGCGAACAAGAGACCCAGTACTTC.